Following are 7 T cell receptor beta chains from one sample sequenced in a study of OX40 agonist ivuxolimab in advanced cancers. Profiling relied on immunoSEQ multiplex PCR, and the TCRdb table lists in-frame clones only, not all of them. The sample holds about 69,000 clones; 80% to 90% are singletons and the top ten take around 6.5%. Sequenced material: CD4+ or CD8+ T cells sorted from blood, taken in a trial of the OX40 agonist ivuxolimab. The receptors come from an adult with an advanced solid tumor such as melanoma, head and neck, liver or kidney cancer.

This clone was detected once. The V gene is TRBV15, the J gene TRBJ1-3; no clear D gene. Germline V gene sequence: CDR1 LNHNV, CDR2 YYDKDF (reference sequence). The germline V and J ends were trimmed by 0 bases and 0 bases, with 9 bases remaining between them. The CDR3 covers 16 residues. This CDR3 is CATSRDRYNSGNTIYF. For the CDR3, the DNA is TGTGCCACCAGCAGAGATCGTTACAACTCTGGAAACACCATATATTTT.

This chain connects TRBV6-4 to TRBJ2-7, with 7 bases that match TRBD2. Germline assignment: CDR1 MRHNA and CDR2 SNTAGT. The CDR3 is 14 amino acids. V was pared by 5 bases and J by 0 bases, with 4 bases of the junction left unmatched. CDR3 residues: CASSPSGSSYEQYF. The CDR3 DNA sequence: TGTGCCAGCAGTCCTAGCGGAAGCTCCTACGAGCAGTACTTC.

The sample holds a few counts of this clone. The gene calls are TRBV6-5 and TRBJ2-1; 12 bases match TRBD2. The CDR3 spans 15 residues. Germline-derived CDR1 and CDR2 are MNHEY and SVGAGI. Unmatched junction bases numbered 0, after V lost 0 bases and J lost 6 bases. CDR3 nucleotides: TGTGCCAGCAGTTACTCACTAGCGGGGGGCAATGAGCAGTTCTTC. This codes for CASSYSLAGGNEQFF.

The chain has TRBV6-5 and TRBJ1-1; unclear D gene. Trimming left V 2 bases short and J 5 bases short, with 12 bases between. Germline V gene lookup returns CDR1 MNHEY and CDR2 SVGAGI. The CDR3 runs to 14 residues. The CDR3 sequence is CASSYPGGGTEAFF. CDR3 nucleotide sequence: TGTGCCAGCAGTTACCCGGGCGGAGGGACTGAAGCTTTCTTT.

The chain joins TRBV28 to TRBJ1-5, with 8 bases lining up with TRBD1. Germline lookup yields CDR1 MDHEN and CDR2 SYDVKM. V trimming: 0 bases; J trimming: 4 bases; junction bases outside the gene matches: 2. The CDR3 extends over 15 amino acids. The CDR3 coding sequence is TGTGCCAGCAGTTTATGGACAGGGGATAATCAGCCCCAGCATTTT. This sequence encodes CASSLWTGDNQPQHF.

The chain combines TRBV5-1 with TRBJ2-1, with D uncertain. CDR3 length equals 11 residues. V lost 0 bases and J 7 bases, leaving 2 bases between the germline ends. Germline CDR1 is SGHRS and CDR2 is YFSETQ. The CDR3, as DNA: TGCGCCAGCAGCTTGGCGAATGAGCAGTTCTTC. This gives the protein CASSLANEQFF.

The chain combines TRBV7-9 with TRBJ2-2, with TRBD1 matching over 10 bases. The CDR3 is 16 residues long. Germline V gives CDR1 SEHNR, CDR2 FQNEAQ (reference sequence). Trimming removed 5 bases from V and 4 bases from J; junction bases left unmatched: 7. The CDR3 spells CASSPRQGAVTGELFF. As DNA, the CDR3 is TGTGCCAGCAGCCCAAGACAGGGGGCCGTCACCGGGGAGCTGTTTTTT.